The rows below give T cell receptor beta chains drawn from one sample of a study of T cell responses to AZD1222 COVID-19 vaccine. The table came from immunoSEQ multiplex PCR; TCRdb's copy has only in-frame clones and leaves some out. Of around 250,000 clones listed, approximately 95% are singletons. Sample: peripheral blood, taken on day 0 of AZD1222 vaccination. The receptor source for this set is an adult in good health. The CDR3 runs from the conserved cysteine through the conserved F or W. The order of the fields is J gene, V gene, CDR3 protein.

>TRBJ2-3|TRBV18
CASSPPTTSTDTQYF
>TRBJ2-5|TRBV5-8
CASSPTGTQYF
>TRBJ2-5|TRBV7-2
CASYPGGIQETQYF
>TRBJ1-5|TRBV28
CASSFPASNQPQHF
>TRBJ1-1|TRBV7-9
CASSPTGGDRVMNTEAFF
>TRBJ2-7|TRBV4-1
CASSQVAESGGAYEQYF
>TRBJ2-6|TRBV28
CASTRGLGSSGANVLTF
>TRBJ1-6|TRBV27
CASRSGTGPNSPLHF
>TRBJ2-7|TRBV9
CASSSPQSTESGHLSYEQYF
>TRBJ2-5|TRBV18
CASSPQGGGETQYF
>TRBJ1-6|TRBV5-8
CASSLGQGDSPLHF
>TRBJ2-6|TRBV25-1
CASSEVGSTSGANVLTF
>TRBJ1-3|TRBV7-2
CASSSSATIYF
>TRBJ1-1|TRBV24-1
CATSDFGVGGYFF
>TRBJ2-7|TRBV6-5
CASRDPSYEQYF
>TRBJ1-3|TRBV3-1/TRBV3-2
CASSQGSGTGNTIYF
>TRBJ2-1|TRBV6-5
CASSYSGVGVQFF
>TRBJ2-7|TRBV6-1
CASSEQGTRNSGQYF
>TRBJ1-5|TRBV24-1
CATSAGDYQPQHF
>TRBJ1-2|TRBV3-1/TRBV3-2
CASSQGRGGYTF
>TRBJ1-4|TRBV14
CASSQVGRINEKLFF
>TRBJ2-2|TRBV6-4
CASRTSINTGELFF
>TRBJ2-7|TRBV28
CASRPGTGGLTYEQYF
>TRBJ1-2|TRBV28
CASSLRLSGYTF
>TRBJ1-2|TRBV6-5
CASSYSIRVRYGYTF
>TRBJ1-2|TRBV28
CASSASRGLGGYTF
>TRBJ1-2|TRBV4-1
CASSQGLGWGSNYGYTF
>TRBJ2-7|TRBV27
CASRTNRDSPSEQYF
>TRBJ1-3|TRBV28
CASSPRTGGNTIYF
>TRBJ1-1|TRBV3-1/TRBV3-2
CASSQVPYTEAFF
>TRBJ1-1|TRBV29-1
CSGGTGGTEAFF
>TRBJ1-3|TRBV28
CASSPLSGNTIYF
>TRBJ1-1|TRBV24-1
CATIFRGDGVF
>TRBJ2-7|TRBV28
CASRPPSGMQREQYF
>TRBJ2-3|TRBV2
CASSGTRSTDTQYF
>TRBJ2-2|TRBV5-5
CASSWGGTGELFF
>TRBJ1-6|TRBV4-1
CASSPGGGGSSPLHF
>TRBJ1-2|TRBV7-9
CASSLDSLYGYTF
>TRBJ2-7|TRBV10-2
CASSEFYEQYF
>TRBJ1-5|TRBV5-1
CASREGSYSNQPQHF
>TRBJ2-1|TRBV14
CASSPGSRVFF
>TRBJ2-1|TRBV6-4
CASSDSIYNEQFF
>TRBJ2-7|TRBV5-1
CASSLAEGLEQYF
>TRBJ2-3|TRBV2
CASTPGTSGGADTQYF
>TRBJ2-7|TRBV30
CAWSRDRYEQYF
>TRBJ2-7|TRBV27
CASSLSSGRGDEQYF
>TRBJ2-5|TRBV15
CATSRTQGAGGETQYF